This T cell receptor beta chain was observed in a study of cytomegalovirus exposure and HLA in healthy donors. The table came from immunoSEQ multiplex PCR; TCRdb's copy has only in-frame clones and leaves some out. The sample has 120,000 or so clones, roughly 86% seen once; the top ten hold approximately 1.3%. Trimming took off 6 bases at V and 8 bases at J, with 20 bases between the two ends. Germline V lookup: CDR1 SGHNT, CDR2 YYREEE (reference sequence). This CDR3 contains 14 residues. The sample holds one count of this clone. The source is a man under 40 in good health and CMV-seronegative. The V call is TRBV5-4, the J call TRBJ1-1; D is undetermined. The sequencing input was PBMCs. Written as DNA, the CDR3 is TGTGCCAGCACAACGTATCCGACGGGATCCGAAGCTTTCTTT. Amino acids: CASTTYPTGSEAFF.